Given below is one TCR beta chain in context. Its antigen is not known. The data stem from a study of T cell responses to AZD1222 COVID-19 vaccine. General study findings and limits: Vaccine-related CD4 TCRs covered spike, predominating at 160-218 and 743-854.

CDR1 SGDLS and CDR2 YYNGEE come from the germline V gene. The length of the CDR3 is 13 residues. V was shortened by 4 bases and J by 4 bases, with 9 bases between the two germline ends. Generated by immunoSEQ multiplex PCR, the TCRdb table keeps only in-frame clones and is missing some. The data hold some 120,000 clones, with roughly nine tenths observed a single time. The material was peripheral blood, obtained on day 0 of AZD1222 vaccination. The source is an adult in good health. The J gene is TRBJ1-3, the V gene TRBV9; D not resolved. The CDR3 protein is CASSQSQGNTIYF. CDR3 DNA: TGTGCCAGCAGCCAGTCCCAGGGAAACACCATATATTTT. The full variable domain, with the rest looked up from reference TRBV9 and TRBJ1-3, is DSGVTQTPKHLITATGQRVTLRCSPRSGDLSVYWYQQSLDQGLQFLIQYYNGEERAKGNILERFSAQQFPDLHSELNLSSLELGDSALYFCASSQSQGNTIYFGEGSWLTVV.